These 18 T cell receptor beta chains came from one sample sequenced in a study of identical twins. TCRdb analysed the 5' RACE reads with MiXCR anew, one entry per CDR3 protein. The sample yields around 490,000 distinct CDR3 sequences, about 20% seen once. The data also belong to a second study, concerning yellow fever vaccine responses in identical twins.

The sequencing input was CD4+ T cells sorted from blood. The receptors were gathered from a woman between 18 and 30 years old in good health.

This clonotype was observed once. The chain combines TRBV6-6 with TRBJ1-1, with 7 bases aligning to TRBD1. Germline-derived CDR1 and CDR2 are MNHNY and SVGAGI (reference sequence). The CDR3 has 13 residues. J was trimmed by 6 bases and V by 6 bases; bases with no gene match: 7. CDR3 sequence (DNA): TGTGCCAGCAGGTCCGACAGGGTGGCTGAAGCTTTCTTT. Residues: CASRSDRVAEAFF.

The chain links TRBV27 to TRBJ2-3; tentatively, D is TRBD2 (7 bases). V was trimmed by 3 bases and J by 3 bases, leaving 13 bases between them. This CDR3 comprises 15 residues. Germline assignment: CDR1 MNHEY and CDR2 SMNVEV (reference sequence). The CDR3 region has the DNA TGTGCCAGCAGTTTTGTGGGGGGGCCGACAGATACGCAGTATTTT. Amino acids: CASSFVGGPTDTQYF.

The rearrangement links TRBV20-1 to TRBJ2-3, with 11 positions matching TRBD2. This CDR3 spans 15 amino acids. CDR1 and CDR2 from the germline V gene are DFQATT and SNEGSKA (reference sequence). V was clipped by 0 bases and J by 1 base; unmatched bases: 0. CDR3: CSARELAGGTDTQYF. In nucleotides, the CDR3 is TGCAGTGCTAGAGAACTAGCGGGAGGCACAGATACGCAGTATTTT.

This clonotype has a handful of counts. V is TRBV28 and J is TRBJ2-7, with 8 bases aligning to TRBD1. Per the germline V gene, CDR1 is MDHEN and CDR2 is SYDVKM. The CDR3 is 15 residues long. J gave up 4 bases and V 9 bases, and 14 bases lay outside the gene matches. Here the CDR3 reads CASSGGQPNIYEQYF. CDR3 nucleotide sequence: TGTGCCAGTTCAGGGGGCCAACCAAATATTTACGAGCAGTACTTC. Combining the CDR3 with reference TRBV28 and TRBJ2-7 gives the whole variable domain DVKVTQSSRYLVKRTGEKVFLECVQDMDHENMFWYRQDPGLGLRLIYFSYDVKMKEKGDIPEGYSVSREKKERFSLILESASTNQTSMYLCASSGGQPNIYEQYFGPGTRLTVT.

This clonotype was counted only a few times. The chain has TRBV7-2 and TRBJ1-1; D is uncertain. The germline V and J ends were trimmed by 2 bases and 10 bases, with 11 bases remaining between them. Germline V gives CDR1 SGHTA, CDR2 FQGNSA. The CDR3 runs 12 residues. The CDR3 spells CASSLLTERAFF. The CDR3 nucleotides read TGTGCCAGCAGCTTATTGACGGAAAGAGCTTTCTTT.

This clonotype was seen repeatedly, ten times or more. The J gene is TRBJ1-1, the V gene TRBV5-1; TRBD1 aligns across 7 bases. Germline CDR1 SGHRS, CDR2 YFSETQ. This CDR3 comprises 14 residues. V trimming: 4 bases; J trimming: 7 bases; junction bases outside the gene matches: 10. CDR3 amino acids: CASSISGTAVEAFF. DNA of the CDR3: TGCGCCAGCAGCATCTCCGGGACAGCGGTTGAAGCTTTCTTT.

This clonotype appeared a few times. This chain uses TRBV5-1 with TRBJ1-4; D unresolved. Germline CDR1 SGHRS, CDR2 YFSETQ. V was pared by 0 bases and J by 5 bases, with 8 bases between. This CDR3 is 14 amino acids long. CDR3 residues: CASSLGSVNEKLFF. CDR3 nucleotides: TGCGCCAGCAGCTTGGGTTCAGTCAATGAAAAACTGTTTTTT.

V usage is TRBV10-3 and J usage is TRBJ2-3; 10 bases agree with TRBD2. Germline trimming cut 6 bases from V and 5 bases from J; bases unmatched to any gene: 11. Germline V gene lookup returns CDR1 ENHRY and CDR2 SYGVKD. The CDR3 extends over 16 amino acids. The CDR3 coding sequence is TGTGCCATCAGGAGCCAGGCTAGCGGGGGTCTAGATACGCAGTATTTT. It is translated as CAIRSQASGGLDTQYF.

This clonotype was observed a handful of times. The CDR3 sequence: CSILANQETQYF. The DNA of the CDR3 is TGCAGCATTCTAGCGAATCAAGAGACCCAGTACTTC. The genes are TRBV29-1 and TRBJ2-5; tentative D call: TRBD2 (6 bases). Germline V gene lookup returns CDR1 SQVTM and CDR2 ANQGSEA. This CDR3 has 12 residues. V lost 8 bases, J lost 2 bases, and 12 bases lay in between.

In its sample, this clonotype was seen a few times. The V and J genes are TRBV7-8 and TRBJ2-6; D may be TRBD1 (6 bases). Deletions cut 5 bases from V and 1 base from J, with 12 bases between. This CDR3 is 16 amino acids long. Germline V gene data show CDR1 as SGHVS and CDR2 as FQNEAQ. The CDR3 sequence: CASSRIGGSGANVLTF. The CDR3 DNA reads as TGTGCCAGCAGCCGGATAGGGGGATCTGGGGCCAACGTCCTGACTTTC.

The rearrangement joins TRBV7-8 to TRBJ2-7; the D gene is possibly TRBD2 (5 bases). Trimming took 5 bases from V and 3 from J, leaving 14 bases between them. Germline assignment: CDR1 SGHVS and CDR2 FQNEAQ. The CDR3 runs to 14 residues. CDR3 sequence: CASSLSSRVYEQYF. The CDR3 DNA is TGTGCCAGCAGCCTGTCTAGCCGCGTCTACGAGCAGTACTTC.

The chain couples TRBV18 to TRBJ1-5, with TRBD1 matching 8 bases. The CDR3 consists of 17 residues. V was pared by 2 bases and J by 5 bases, with 11 bases of the junction left unmatched. Germline CDR1 reads KGHSH; CDR2 reads LQKENI. CDR3 amino acids: CASSPGGDRGWDQPQHF. For the CDR3, the DNA is TGTGCCAGCTCACCAGGCGGAGACAGGGGTTGGGATCAGCCCCAGCATTTT.

This sequence joins TRBV10-3 and TRBJ2-1, with D uncertain. The germline V gene encodes CDR1 ENHRY and CDR2 SYGVKD. Trimming shortened V by 6 bases and J by 3 bases, and 18 bases separated the two germline ends. The CDR3 loop spans 16 amino acids. This CDR3 is CAIRDVKNLFYNEQFF. CDR3 DNA sequence: TGTGCCATCAGAGATGTCAAGAATCTCTTCTACAATGAGCAGTTCTTC.

J is TRBJ1-4 and V is TRBV20-1; D gene uncertain. The CDR3 sequence is 13 residues long. Per the germline V gene, CDR1 is DFQATT and CDR2 is SNEGSKA (reference sequence). Trimming left V 3 bases short and J 4 bases short, with 9 bases between. This chain's CDR3 is CSARFVNNEKLFF. The DNA for the CDR3 is TGCAGTGCTAGGTTCGTGAATAATGAAAAACTGTTTTTT.

This clonotype was seen only a few times. This chain links TRBV3-1 with TRBJ2-7; D is undetermined. The CDR3 consists of 15 residues. Germline assignment: CDR1 LGHDT and CDR2 YNNKEL (reference sequence). V lost 0 bases to trimming and J lost 2 bases, with 11 bases between them. CDR3 coding DNA: TGTGCCAGCAGCCAAGATCCGGGTGGTACCTACGAGCAGTACTTC. Its protein product is CASSQDPGGTYEQYF.

The V gene is TRBV2, the J gene TRBJ1-5; D might be TRBD1 (6 bases). This CDR3 has 14 amino acids. The germline V and J ends were trimmed by 3 bases and 6 bases, with 12 bases remaining between them. CDR1 and CDR2 from the germline V gene are SNHLY and FYNNEI. For the CDR3, the DNA is TGTGCCAGCAGTGAGGGGGGGCCTATTCAGCCCCAGCATTTT. Translation: CASSEGGPIQPQHF. Full variable domain (outside the CDR3, taken from reference TRBV2 and TRBJ1-5): EPEVTQTPSHQVTQMGQEVILRCVPISNHLYFYWYRQILGQKVEFLVSFYNNEISEKSEIFDDQFSVERPDGSNFTLKIRSTKLEDSAMYFCASSEGGPIQPQHFGDGTRLSIL.

This clonotype is a singleton in its sample. The rearrangement uses TRBV6-1 and TRBJ2-1; 9 bases are shared with TRBD2. CDR3 length: 14 residues. Trimming at V came to 2 bases and at J to 16 bases, leaving 12 bases not matched to a gene. Germline assignment: CDR1 MNHNS and CDR2 SASEGT. CDR3 nucleotide sequence: TGTGCCAGCAGTGAATATGGCCTAGCGGGAAGGGGTTTCTTC. Translated, it gives CASSEYGLAGRGFF.

The chain uses TRBV10-2 and TRBJ2-1, with a tentative D call TRBD2 (5 bases). The CDR3 runs to 12 residues. V was cut by 10 bases and J by 5 bases, with 12 bases left in between. CDR1 is WSHSY, CDR2 SAAADI, per germline. CDR3 residues: CAILGMDNEQFF. CDR3 nucleotide sequence: TGCGCCATACTAGGAATGGACAATGAGCAGTTCTTC.